Sequencing of this TCR beta chain was carried out in a study of T cells in Graves' hyperthyroidism and ophthalmopathy. Study observations and caveats: Ophthalmopathy was identified by the model a median roughly six months ahead of onset. Blood also contained most expanded thyroid clonotypes above 0.001.

Amplified regions were TCR beta CDR3 sequences from RNA transcripts. In the first-round RT-PCR of the TCR CDR3, the HTBI primer set was used. TCRdb re-called the multiplex PCR reads through MiXCR, storing one row per CDR3 protein. The table includes 300,000 to 400,000 distinct CDR3 sequences, around a sixth detected once. The CDR3 spans 14 residues. CDR1 SEHNR and CDR2 FQNEAQ come from the germline V gene (reference sequence). V lost 2 bases to trimming and J lost 8 bases, with 15 bases between them. As regards this clonotype: Its target is not known.

This TCR came from a woman aged 45-65 years with Graves' hyperthyroidism. Sequenced material: blood. The chain recombines TRBV7-9 with TRBJ1-2; D uncertain. The CDR3 protein is CASSLLSAYGGYTF. The CDR3 DNA reads TGTGCCAGCAGCTTACTTTCGGCCTACGGAGGCTACACCTTC.